This T cell receptor (beta chain) was retrieved from a study of vaccination and CD4 T cells after COVID-19. Treatment noted: roughly 10-day PBMC culture with coronavirus spike peptide pools or control peptides (ViraFEST assay). On this clonotype: The antigen remains unidentified. Sequence at one end of the junction differs from germline and may be a read error.

Sequencing of cultured CD4+ T cell DNA used the Oncomine TCR Beta short-read assay. TCRdb reanalysed the PCR reads using MiXCR and keeps one entry per CDR3 protein. In the table there are some 15,000 distinct CDR3 sequences, approximately 79% of which are singletons. CDR1 and CDR2 from the germline V gene are SGHTA and FQGNSA. The CDR3 spans 15 residues. Sequencing was done on a sample of CD4+ T cells from blood, cultured in vitro. The sequence came from a human donor who had recovered from COVID-19. This chain joins TRBV7-2 and TRBJ2-5, with D possibly TRBD2 on 5 matching bases. DNA of the CDR3: TGCGCCAGCAGCCAAGGAAGACTACCTCAAGAGACCCAGTACTTC. Translated: CASSQGRLPQETQYF.